The table lists the clone carrying this T cell receptor (beta chain) with many counts. TCRdb re-analyzed the PCR reads using MiXCR. There are almost 35,000 clones in the sample; around 17% occur only once, and 3.4% lies in the top ten. Germline CDR1 and CDR2: LNHDA and SQIVND (reference sequence). V lost 3 bases to trimming and J lost 5 bases, with 16 bases between them. The CDR3 contains 15 residues. This sample stems from a study of metastatic and nonmetastatic thyroid tumors. Prior to thyroid surgery, none of the patients had received any treatment. The origin of this receptor is a female donor with papillary thyroid cancer or a benign thyroid nodule (not recorded which). Some clones in this sample may be carry-over from other donors' samples. Sequenced sample: blood. This chain uses TRBV19 with TRBJ1-1, with D possibly matching TRBD1 (6 bases). The CDR3 reads CASSMGWGPGTEAFF. In DNA form, the CDR3 reads TGTGCCAGTAGTATGGGATGGGGGCCTGGGACTGAAGCTTTCTTT.